This T cell receptor (beta chain) was identified in a study of PD-1 blockade in classical Hodgkin lymphoma (dated by TCRdb to about 2020). Study-level background: Nivolumab dosing was 3 mg/kg intravenously every 2 weeks, continuing until either disease progression or unacceptable toxicity. The study used CyTOF and TCR beta sequencing to define a peripheral blood immune signature of response to PD-1 blockade in classical Hodgkin lymphoma.

The time point label, read with the paper, signifies: cycle 2 day 1 (C2D1) of nivolumab. All trial patients had relapsed after autologous stem cell transplantation, with cohorts A, B and C differing in prior brentuximab vedotin exposure. The trial cohort comprised 56 patients with relapsed/refractory classical Hodgkin lymphoma whose best overall responses were complete response, partial response or progressive disease. Single-agent nivolumab was administered to trial patients in the multi-cohort phase II CheckMate 205 trial. Best overall response was determined by an independent review committee according to the 2007 International Working Group response criteria. Trial PBMCs were obtained immediately prior to nivolumab initiation (C1D1) and on therapy at cycle 2 day 1 and cycle 4 day 1. Peripheral blood was collected in 8 mL Vacutainer Cell Preparation Tubes, from which PBMCs were isolated by centrifugation and then cryopreserved.

Genomic DNA was extracted with the Qiagen DNeasy kit from unsorted PBMCs and from negatively selected CD4+ and CD8+ fractions. TCR beta CDR3 regions were amplified by immunoSEQ multiplex PCR using primers annealing to V and J segments. Amplification bias was minimized using a synthetic immune receptor repertoire, and residual bias was removed computationally after sequencing. Processing in the source paper ran as follows. Repertoire diversity was quantified as the Shannon entropy index using custom Python scripts. Unsorted, CD4+ and CD8+ repertoires were analyzed separately, except for combined analyses in which CD4+ and CD8+ sequences were merged in silico. A clone was considered expanded if an increase in frequency of at least 2-fold after treatment relative to C1D1 was found, and a pseudocount of 0.5 was applied to clones undetected at baseline. Clones with 0 or 1 copy at C1D1 were defined as singleton clones, while clones with 2 or more copies were defined as non-singleton clones. Clones expanded in unsorted samples were assigned a CD4+, CD8+ or unknown annotation through matching of protein sequences in sorted samples from the same patient. Diversity changes from C1D1 to C4D1 were tested in paired samples using Wilcoxon tests. Held by TCRdb, this immuneACCESS table contains in-frame sequences only and omits some clones. Under half of the omission traces to an unresolved V gene where checked; the cause of the rest is unknown. The V and J calls and clone size are taken from that table; D and trimming were inferred from the DNA. The sample yields 22,000 or so clones; around three quarters were counted once. Jointly, the top ten make up under 20% of the sample.

General study outcomes and caveats: By C4D1, a significant rise was seen in CD4+ TCR diversity but not in CD8+ TCR diversity (p=0.0027 vs p=0.16), and the rise was most apparent among complete responders (p=0.02). Lower diversity was seen in patients whose nivolumab began less than 1 year after ASCT, and these patients were left out of later analyses so that immune reconstitution would not confound the results. The study was restricted to a single clinical trial cohort, and the causes of repertoire differences, possibly disease activity or prior therapy, were left undefined. Trial patients achieving complete response had baseline diversity similar to newly diagnosed patients, whereas partial responders and progressors had significantly lower diversity. Baseline TCR diversity was reported to be lower in newly diagnosed patients than in healthy donors and to be lower still in relapsed/refractory patients.

CDR1 and CDR2 are read off the germline V gene as SGHVS and FQNEAQ. The CDR3 covers 17 residues, taking in both the cysteine and the phenylalanine. The entry retains the CDR3 DNA only, 51 bases that are in frame from base 1. Ends trimmed: V by 1 base, J by 3 bases; bases unmatched to a gene: 6. This clone showed up just a few times. No cognate antigen has been identified for it. No base-level quality is on record; no much larger clone is a single base apart. The V and J segments used are TRBV7-8 and TRBJ2-1; 10 junctional bases match TRBD2. The material sequenced was peripheral blood mononuclear cells (PBMCs), taken before the second cycle of nivolumab. This TCR was recovered from a human donor with classical Hodgkin lymphoma. The CDR3 protein sequence reads: CASSLVRLAGVYNEQFF. The nucleotides read TGTGCCAGCAGCTTAGTCCGGCTAGCGGGGGTCTACAATGAGCAGTTCTTC.